The table lists the clone carrying this TCR beta chain with a few counts. The antigen remains unidentified. MiXCR was run by TCRdb on the reads, yielding one entry per CDR3 protein. Of roughly 250,000 distinct CDR3 sequences in the sample, approximately 22% were seen once. This entry comes from a study of T cell repertoires in cytomegalovirus infection. Study information: Public TCR beta signature analysis indicated the presence of both CMV infection and matching HLA type. General study results and limits: Carriers of CMV and the relevant HLA type were discriminated by public TCR beta frequency. Ex vivo responses were dominated by HLA-C-restricted CMV-specific TCR beta clonotypes.

The CDR3 length is 18 residues. The V end was cut by 3 bases, the J end by 0 bases, with 21 bases between. Germline V gene lookup returns CDR1 SGHDN and CDR2 FVKESK. The sequenced sample was CD8+ T cells from PBMCs. The TCR sequence derives from a human donor in good health (CMV status not recorded). Some clones in this sample may be carry-over from other donors' samples. J is TRBJ2-7 and V is TRBV14, with D possibly being TRBD1 (5 bases). The CDR3 here is CASSQSTAPGLSSYEQYF. DNA of the CDR3: TGTGCCAGCAGCCAGAGCACAGCCCCAGGGTTGAGCTCCTACGAGCAGTACTTC.